Presented here are 5 T cell receptor beta chains from one specimen sequenced in a study of cytomegalovirus exposure and HLA in healthy donors. PCR primers comprised 60 Vbeta and 13 Jbeta primers. Using immunoSEQ multiplex PCR, the repertoire was profiled, and TCRdb retains in-frame clones only, with some absent. Found here are 150,000 or so clones, roughly 76% of them singletons; the top ten hold 4.9%. The sequenced sample consisted of PBMCs. Receptors were obtained from a woman aged 18-29 years in good health and CMV-seropositive.

The V gene is TRBV7-8, the J gene TRBJ1-2; D ambiguous. V was clipped by 5 bases and J by 3 bases, with 16 bases between them. Germline CDR1 is SGHVS and CDR2 is FQNEAQ. This CDR3 comprises 15 residues. The CDR3 sequence is CASSPFEASHYGYTF. The CDR3 DNA reads TGTGCCAGCAGCCCGTTTGAGGCGTCCCACTATGGCTACACCTTC.

J is TRBJ2-2 and V is TRBV7-2; D not resolved. V lost 4 bases to trimming and J lost 2 bases, with 11 bases between them. The germline V gene has CDR1 SGHTA and CDR2 FQGNSA. This CDR3 has 15 amino acids. The CDR3 bases are TGTGCCAGCAGCTACAAACAGAGAAACACCGGGGAGCTGTTTTTT. This codes for CASSYKQRNTGELFF.

The chain recombines TRBV20-1 with TRBJ1-6; 7 nucleotides match TRBD1. Unmatched junction bases numbered 3, after V lost 7 bases and J lost 9 bases. The germline V gene encodes CDR1 DFQATT and CDR2 SNEGSKA (reference sequence). This CDR3 contains 11 residues. Here the CDR3 reads CSVQGGSPLHF. CDR3 nucleotide sequence: TGCAGTGTCCAGGGGGGTTCACCCCTCCACTTT.

The CDR3 nucleotides read TGTGCCAGCAGCTTAAGGTCGGGGGGCGAGTCCTCTTCCTATAATTCACCCCTCCACTTT. It encodes CASSLRSGGESSSYNSPLHF. The V gene is TRBV7-6, the J gene TRBJ1-6; D perhaps matches TRBD1 (6 bases). Per the germline V gene, CDR1 is SGHVS and CDR2 is FNYEAQ. The CDR3 contains 20 residues. V was shortened by 2 bases and J by 1 base, with 21 bases between the two germline ends.

This chain joins TRBV6-5 and TRBJ2-3; 13 bases align to TRBD2. The CDR3 sequence is 15 residues long. Germline lookup yields CDR1 MNHEY and CDR2 SVGAGI. V dropped 2 bases and J dropped 9; count of bases not matched to a gene: 5. As DNA, the CDR3 is TGTGCCAGCAGTTACACTAGCGGGGGGGCCGGCACGCAGTATTTT. Amino acids: CASSYTSGGAGTQYF.